This TCR beta chain was obtained from a study of cytomegalovirus exposure and HLA in healthy donors. PCR employed 60 Vbeta and 13 Jbeta primers. The repertoire was sequenced with immunoSEQ multiplex PCR; TCRdb's copy has only in-frame clones and lacks some. The table includes around 50,000 clones, around 82% detected once. Germline V gene data show CDR1 as SEHNR and CDR2 as FQNEAQ (reference sequence). Losses at the gene ends were 5 bases for V and 6 bases for J; bases not matched to a gene: 11. The CDR3 totals 15 residues. The receptor was isolated from a man aged 25-45 years in good health and CMV-seropositive. The J gene is TRBJ2-7, the V gene TRBV7-9; 9 nucleotides line up with TRBD2. The material sequenced was PBMCs. CDR3: CASSAGERGAGEQYF. CDR3 DNA sequence: TGTGCCAGCAGCGCAGGGGAGCGGGGGGCGGGCGAGCAGTACTTC. The entire variable domain, with the rest obtained from reference TRBV7-9 and TRBJ2-7, is as follows: DTGVSQNPRHKITKRGQNVTFRCDPISEHNRLYWYRQTLGQGPEFLTYFQNEAQLEKSRLLSDRFSAERPKGSFSTLEIQRTEQGDSAMYLCASSAGERGAGEQYFGPGTRLTVT.